This T cell receptor (beta chain) was sequenced in a study of blood T cell repertoires in COVID-19. Cohorts were assigned according to the clinical history that participants reported. Methods used by the authors: It was from reference gene primer amplification that nucleated cell counts were estimated. Using immunoSEQ multiplex PCR, the repertoire was profiled, and TCRdb retains in-frame clones only, with some absent. From that table come the V and J calls and clone size; the DNA was used to work out D and trimming. The sample includes 370,000 or so clones, around 87% of them seen just once. The sample comprised PBMCs or T cells enriched from blood (not recorded which). The receptor comes from a man aged 25-45 years who had recovered from COVID-19.

The CDR3 loop reads CAWSYRVNQPQHF. The DNA of the CDR3 is TGTGCCTGGAGCTACAGGGTTAATCAGCCCCAGCATTTT. The chain is built from TRBV30 and TRBJ1-5, with a tentative D call TRBD1 (6 bases). The length of the CDR3 is 13 residues. V lost 3 bases, J lost 4 bases, and 10 bases lay in between. Per the germline V gene, CDR1 is GTSNPN and CDR2 is SVGIG (reference sequence).